This T cell receptor beta chain stems from a study of T-cell reconstitution after alpha-beta-depleted transplantation in children. Preparation of the TCRbeta library was carried out with unique molecular identifiers. MiXCR, applied by TCRdb to the PCR reads, yields one record per CDR3 protein. The sample includes about 360,000 distinct CDR3 sequences, 10% to 15% of them seen just once. The CDR3 has 12 amino acids. Trimming removed 6 bases from V and 5 bases from J, with 13 bases in between. CDR1 SQVTM and CDR2 ANQGSEA come from the germline V gene. This clonotype was detected many times. This specimen consisted of PBMCs, obtained from the stem cell graft. The chain is built from TRBV29-1 and TRBJ1-1, with D unresolved. This sequence originates from a human donor who donated a stem cell graft to a child with Fanconi anemia. The CDR3 DNA follows: TGCAGCGTGGAAACAGCGAGGACTGAAGCTTTCTTT. This codes for CSVETARTEAFF.